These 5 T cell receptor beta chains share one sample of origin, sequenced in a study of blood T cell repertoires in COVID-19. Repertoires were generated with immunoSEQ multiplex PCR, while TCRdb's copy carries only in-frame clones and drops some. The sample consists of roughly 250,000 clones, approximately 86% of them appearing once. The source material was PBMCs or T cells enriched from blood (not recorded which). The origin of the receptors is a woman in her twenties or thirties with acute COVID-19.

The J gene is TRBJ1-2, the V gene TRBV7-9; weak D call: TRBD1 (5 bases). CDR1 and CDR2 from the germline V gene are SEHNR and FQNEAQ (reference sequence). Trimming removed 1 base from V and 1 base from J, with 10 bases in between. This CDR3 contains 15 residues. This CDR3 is CASSLGDSLNYGYTF. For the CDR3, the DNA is TGTGCCAGCAGCTTAGGCGACAGCCTTAACTATGGCTACACCTTC.

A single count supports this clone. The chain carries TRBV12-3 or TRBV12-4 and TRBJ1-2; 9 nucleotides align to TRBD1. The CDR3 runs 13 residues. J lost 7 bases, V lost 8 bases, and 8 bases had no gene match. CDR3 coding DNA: TGTGCCAGCGGGACAGGGCGTTCGGCTGGCTACACCTTC. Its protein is CASGTGRSAGYTF.

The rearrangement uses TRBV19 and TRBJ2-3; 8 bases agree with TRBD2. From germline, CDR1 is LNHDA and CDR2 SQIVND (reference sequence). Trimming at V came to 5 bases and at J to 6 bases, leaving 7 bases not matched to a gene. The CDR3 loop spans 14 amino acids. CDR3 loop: CASSDGGAGDTQYF. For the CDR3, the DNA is TGTGCCAGTAGTGACGGGGGGGCAGGGGATACGCAGTATTTT.

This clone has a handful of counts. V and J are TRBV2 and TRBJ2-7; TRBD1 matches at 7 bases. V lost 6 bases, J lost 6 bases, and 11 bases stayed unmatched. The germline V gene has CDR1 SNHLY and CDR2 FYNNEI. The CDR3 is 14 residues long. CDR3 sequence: CASRGERGQREQYF. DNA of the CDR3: TGTGCCAGCAGAGGAGAAAGGGGGCAGCGCGAGCAGTACTTC.

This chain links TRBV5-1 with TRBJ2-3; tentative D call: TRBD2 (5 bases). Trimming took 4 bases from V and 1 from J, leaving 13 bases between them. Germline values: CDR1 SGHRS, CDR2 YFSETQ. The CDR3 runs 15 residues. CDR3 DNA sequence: TGCGCCAGCAGCGTGTCGGGATTCGGCACAGATACGCAGTATTTT. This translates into CASSVSGFGTDTQYF.